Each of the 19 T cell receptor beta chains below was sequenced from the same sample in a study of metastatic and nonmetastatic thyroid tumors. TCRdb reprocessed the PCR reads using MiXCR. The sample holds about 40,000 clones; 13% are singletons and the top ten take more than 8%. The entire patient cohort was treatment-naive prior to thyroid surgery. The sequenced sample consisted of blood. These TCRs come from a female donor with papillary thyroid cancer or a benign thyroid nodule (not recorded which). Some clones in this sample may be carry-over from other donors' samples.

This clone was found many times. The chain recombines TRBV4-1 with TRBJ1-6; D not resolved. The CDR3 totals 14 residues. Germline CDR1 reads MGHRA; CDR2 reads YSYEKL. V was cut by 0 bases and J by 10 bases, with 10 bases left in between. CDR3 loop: CASSQEGRRSPLHF. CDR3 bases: TGCGCCAGCAGCCAAGAGGGGAGGAGATCACCCCTCCACTTT.

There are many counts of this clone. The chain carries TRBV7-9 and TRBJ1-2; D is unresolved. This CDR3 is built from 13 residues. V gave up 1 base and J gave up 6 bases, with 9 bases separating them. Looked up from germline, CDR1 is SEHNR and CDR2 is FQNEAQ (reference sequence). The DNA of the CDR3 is TGTGCCAGCAGCTTAGAGGGTTCTGATGGCTACACCTTC. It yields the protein CASSLEGSDGYTF.

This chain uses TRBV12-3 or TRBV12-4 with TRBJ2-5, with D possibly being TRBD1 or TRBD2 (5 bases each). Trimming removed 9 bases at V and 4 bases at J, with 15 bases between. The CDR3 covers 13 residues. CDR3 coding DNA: TGTGCCAGTTCATTGGGGGTACGAGAGACCCAGTACTTC. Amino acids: CASSLGVRETQYF.

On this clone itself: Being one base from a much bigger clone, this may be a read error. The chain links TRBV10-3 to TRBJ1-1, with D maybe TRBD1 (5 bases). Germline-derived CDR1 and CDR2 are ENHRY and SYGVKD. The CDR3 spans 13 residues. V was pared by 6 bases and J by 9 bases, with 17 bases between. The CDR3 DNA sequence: TGTGCCATCAGGTCCGGGGGGGAAGGACAAGCTTTCTTT. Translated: CAIRSGGEGQAFF.

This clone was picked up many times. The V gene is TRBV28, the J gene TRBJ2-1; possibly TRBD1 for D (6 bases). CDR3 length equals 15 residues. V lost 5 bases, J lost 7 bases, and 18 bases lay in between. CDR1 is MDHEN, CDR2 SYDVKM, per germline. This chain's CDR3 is CASSQQRPQGNEQFF. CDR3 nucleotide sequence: TGTGCCAGCAGTCAACAGCGTCCCCAGGGGAATGAGCAGTTCTTC.

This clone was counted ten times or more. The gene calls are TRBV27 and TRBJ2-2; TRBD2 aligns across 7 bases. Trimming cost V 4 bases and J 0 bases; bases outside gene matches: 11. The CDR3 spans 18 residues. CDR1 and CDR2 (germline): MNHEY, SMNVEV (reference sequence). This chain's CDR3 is CASSSHGSSGANTGELFF. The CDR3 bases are TGTGCCAGCAGTTCCCACGGGTCTAGCGGAGCGAACACCGGGGAGCTGTTTTTT.

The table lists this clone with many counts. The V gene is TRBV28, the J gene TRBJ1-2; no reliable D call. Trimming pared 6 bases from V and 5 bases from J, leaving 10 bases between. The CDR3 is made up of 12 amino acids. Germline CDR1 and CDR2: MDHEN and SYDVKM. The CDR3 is CASSRQRYGYTF. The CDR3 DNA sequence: TGTGCCAGCAGCAGACAACGATATGGCTACACCTTC.

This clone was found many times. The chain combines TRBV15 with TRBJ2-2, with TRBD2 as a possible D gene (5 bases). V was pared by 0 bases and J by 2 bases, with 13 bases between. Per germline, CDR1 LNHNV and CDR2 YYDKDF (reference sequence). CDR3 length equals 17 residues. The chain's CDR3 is CATSRDLDFHNTGELFF. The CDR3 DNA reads TGTGCCACCAGCAGAGATCTGGACTTCCACAACACCGGGGAGCTGTTTTTT.

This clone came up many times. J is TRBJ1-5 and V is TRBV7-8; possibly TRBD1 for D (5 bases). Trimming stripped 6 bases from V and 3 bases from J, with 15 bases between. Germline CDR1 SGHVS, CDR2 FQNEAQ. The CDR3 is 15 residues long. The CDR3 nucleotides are TGTGCCAGCAGTTCGAAGTGGGGGTTCAATCAGCCCCAGCATTTT. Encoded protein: CASSSKWGFNQPQHF.

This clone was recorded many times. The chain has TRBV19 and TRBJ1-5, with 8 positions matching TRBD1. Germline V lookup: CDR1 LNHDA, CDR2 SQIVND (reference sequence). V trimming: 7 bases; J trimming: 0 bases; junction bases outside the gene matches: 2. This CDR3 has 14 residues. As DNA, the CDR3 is TGTGCCAGTAAGGACAGGGCTAGCAATCAGCCCCAGCATTTT. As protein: CASKDRASNQPQHF.

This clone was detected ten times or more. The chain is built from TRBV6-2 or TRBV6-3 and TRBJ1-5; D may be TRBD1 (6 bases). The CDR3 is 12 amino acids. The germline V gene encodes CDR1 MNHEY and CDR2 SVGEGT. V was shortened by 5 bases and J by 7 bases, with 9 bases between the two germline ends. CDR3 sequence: CASSTQGQPQHF. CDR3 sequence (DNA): TGTGCCAGCAGTACACAGGGACAGCCCCAGCATTTT.

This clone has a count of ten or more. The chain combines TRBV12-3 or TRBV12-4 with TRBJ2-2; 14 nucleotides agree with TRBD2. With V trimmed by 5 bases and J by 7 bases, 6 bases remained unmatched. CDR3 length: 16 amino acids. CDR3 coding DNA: TGTGCCAGCAGTCCCGGACTAGCGGGAGGCATCGGGGAGCTGTTTTTT. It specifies CASSPGLAGGIGELFF.

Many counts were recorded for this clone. DNA for the CDR3: TGTGCCAGCAGCTCCTCTCTTATGGGACAGCACAATGAGCAGTTCTTC. Residues: CASSSSLMGQHNEQFF. The chain carries TRBV7-9 and TRBJ2-1; TRBD1 matches 7 bases. The CDR3 has 16 residues. V shed 4 bases and J 5 bases; nucleotides not matched to a gene: 11. Germline loops: CDR1 SEHNR, CDR2 FQNEAQ (reference sequence).

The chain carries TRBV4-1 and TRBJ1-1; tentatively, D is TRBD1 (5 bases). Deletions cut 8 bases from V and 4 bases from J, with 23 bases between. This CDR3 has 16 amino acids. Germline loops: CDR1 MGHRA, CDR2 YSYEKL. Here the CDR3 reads CASGALSGVQTTEAFF. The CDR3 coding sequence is TGCGCCAGCGGGGCCCTCAGCGGTGTCCAGACCACTGAAGCTTTCTTT.

CDR3 residues: CAISDSKIGDMGWLEQYF. The CDR3 DNA follows: TGTGCCATCAGTGACTCGAAGATTGGGGACATGGGATGGCTCGAGCAGTACTTC. This chain joins TRBV10-3 and TRBJ2-7; TRBD1 might be the D (6 bases). CDR3 length: 18 amino acids. Germline lookup yields CDR1 ENHRY and CDR2 SYGVKD. V was shortened by 3 bases and J by 6 bases, with 27 bases between the two germline ends.

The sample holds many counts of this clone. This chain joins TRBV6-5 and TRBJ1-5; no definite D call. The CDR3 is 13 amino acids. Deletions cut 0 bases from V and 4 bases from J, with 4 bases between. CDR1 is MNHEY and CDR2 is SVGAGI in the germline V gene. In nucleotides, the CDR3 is TGTGCCAGCAGTTACTCGAAGAATCAGCCCCAGCATTTT. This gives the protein CASSYSKNQPQHF.

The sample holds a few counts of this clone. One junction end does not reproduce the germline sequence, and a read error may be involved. The CDR3 region is CATSSGQGSVTDMQYF. DNA of the CDR3: TGTGCCACCAGTAGCGGACAGGGGTCGGTAACAGATATGCAGTATTTT. The chain uses TRBV24-1 and TRBJ2-3; TRBD1 matches at 9 bases. Germline V gives CDR1 KGHDR, CDR2 SFDVKD. The length of the CDR3 is 16 residues.

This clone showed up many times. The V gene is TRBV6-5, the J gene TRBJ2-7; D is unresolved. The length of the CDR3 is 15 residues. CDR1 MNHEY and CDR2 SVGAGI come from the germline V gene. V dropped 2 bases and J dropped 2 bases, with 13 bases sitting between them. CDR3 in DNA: TGTGCCAGCAGTTACCTAACGGTCAGGCCCTACGAGCAGTACTTC. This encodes CASSYLTVRPYEQYF.

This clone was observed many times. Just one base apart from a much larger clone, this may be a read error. The chain's CDR3 is CASRLSSNRPQHF. CDR3 coding DNA: TGTGCCAGCAGGCTAAGTAGCAATCGGCCCCAGCATTTT. The chain has TRBV27 and TRBJ1-5; D is undetermined. The CDR3 has 13 residues. Germline-derived CDR1 and CDR2 are MNHEY and SMNVEV (reference sequence).